This TCR beta chain came from a study of OX40 agonist ivuxolimab in advanced cancers. Overall study context: A partial response was reached by three patients: one with hepatocellular carcinoma and two with cutaneous melanoma.

Deletions cut 1 base from V and 1 base from J, with 7 bases between. Germline V gene sequence: CDR1 SGHTA, CDR2 FQGTGA. The length of the CDR3 is 14 residues. Turning to this clone: Its specificity is not known.

Libraries were prepared by immunoSEQ multiplex PCR; TCRdb keeps only in-frame clonotypes and omits some of them. The profile shows about 10,000 clones, about three quarters of them singletons. Study results and limitations: Averaging showed that CD8+ T cells had more expanded clones than CD4+ did. Clonal expansion among partial responders at 0.1-3.0 mg/kg ranked near the lowest.

This sequence joins TRBV7-3 and TRBJ2-5; D ambiguous. The sequenced sample was CD4+ or CD8+ T cells sorted from blood, obtained in a trial of the OX40 agonist ivuxolimab. The receptor's source is an adult with an advanced solid tumor such as melanoma, head and neck, liver or kidney cancer. The CDR3 reads CASSLMGFQETQYF. CDR3 sequence (DNA): TGTGCCAGCAGCTTAATGGGGTTCCAAGAGACCCAGTACTTC.